This is a list of T cell receptor beta chains from one sample in a study of T cell repertoires in cytomegalovirus infection. TCRdb called the reads again in MiXCR, with one record for every CDR3 protein. The sample records around 550,000 distinct CDR3 sequences, about 25% being singletons. Sequencing used PBMCs. The source is a human donor in good health (CMV status not recorded). Some clones in this sample may be carry-over from other donors' samples. Each CDR3 is given with its conserved first and last residue. D genes are given only for firm matches. Clone size is shown for a subset of rows, as once, few, many or a class of expanded clone.

.,.,TRBV20-1,TRBJ1-2,TGCAGTGCTAGTCATGGGGGATATGGCTACACCTTC,CSASHGGYGYTF
.,many,TRBV7-2,TRBJ2-5,TGTGCCAGCGGTGGGACCCTGACTCTGGAGACCCAGTACTTC,CASGGTLTLETQYF
.,.,TRBV6-6,TRBJ2-7,TGTGCCACTAGGGAACCGGGGGGACAGACCTACGAGCAGTACTTC,CATREPGGQTYEQYF
.,.,TRBV5-6,TRBJ2-1,TGTGCCAACAGCCGGATCGGGAATGAGCAGTTCTTC,CANSRIGNEQFF
.,few,TRBV29-1,TRBJ2-2,TGCAGCGCAGGAGAGGGGGCCGGGGAGCTGTTTTTT,CSAGEGAGELFF
.,many,TRBV7-6,TRBJ2-5,TGTGCCAGCAGCTCGGGACGCGGGGCACAAGAGACCCAGTACTTC,CASSSGRGAQETQYF
TRBD2,few,TRBV20-1,TRBJ2-3,TGCAGTGCTGAGGTTCTAGCGGGAACCACAGATACGCAGTATTTT,CSAEVLAGTTDTQYF
.,many,TRBV7-2,TRBJ2-7,TGTGCCAGCAGCTTAGGTCTGAGGCGGGTCAAAGGGGAGCAGTACTTC,CASSLGLRRVKGEQYF
TRBD2,few,TRBV6-5,TRBJ2-3,TGTGCCAGCAGTTACTCGGGACTAGCGGGAGGGGATACGCAGTATTTT,CASSYSGLAGGDTQYF
.,many,TRBV7-2,TRBJ1-2,TGTGCCAGCACCACCAGGATTGCGCTTGACTACACCTTC,CASTTRIALDYTF
.,.,TRBV6-2/TRBV6-3,TRBJ2-2,TGTGCCAGCGAGCAGCCCCCCAGACAGGTCACCGGGGAGCTGTTTTTT,CASEQPPRQVTGELFF
.,many,TRBV7-2,TRBJ1-4,TGTGCCAGCAGCGATGCAACTAATGAAAAACTGTTTTTT,CASSDATNEKLFF
TRBD2,many,TRBV7-2,TRBJ2-3,TGTGCCAGCAGCCCCAGCGGGAGGGAGGGGCGCGGCTCAGATACGCAGTATTTT,CASSPSGREGRGSDTQYF
.,.,TRBV28,TRBJ1-6,TGTGCCAGCAGTTTATTAGGGGGGGCCGGTTCACCCCTCCACTTT,CASSLLGGAGSPLHF
.,.,TRBV28,TRBJ1-3,TGTGCCAGCAGCCCCAACTCGCTTGTCTCTGGAAACACCATATATTTT,CASSPNSLVSGNTIYF
.,few,TRBV29-1,TRBJ2-5,TGCAGCGTTGCCACCATAGAGACCCAGTACTTC,CSVATIETQYF
TRBD2,.,TRBV6-8,TRBJ2-3,TGTGCCAGCAGTTACTCGCTAGCGGGAGTGGCAGATACGCAGTATTTT,CASSYSLAGVADTQYF